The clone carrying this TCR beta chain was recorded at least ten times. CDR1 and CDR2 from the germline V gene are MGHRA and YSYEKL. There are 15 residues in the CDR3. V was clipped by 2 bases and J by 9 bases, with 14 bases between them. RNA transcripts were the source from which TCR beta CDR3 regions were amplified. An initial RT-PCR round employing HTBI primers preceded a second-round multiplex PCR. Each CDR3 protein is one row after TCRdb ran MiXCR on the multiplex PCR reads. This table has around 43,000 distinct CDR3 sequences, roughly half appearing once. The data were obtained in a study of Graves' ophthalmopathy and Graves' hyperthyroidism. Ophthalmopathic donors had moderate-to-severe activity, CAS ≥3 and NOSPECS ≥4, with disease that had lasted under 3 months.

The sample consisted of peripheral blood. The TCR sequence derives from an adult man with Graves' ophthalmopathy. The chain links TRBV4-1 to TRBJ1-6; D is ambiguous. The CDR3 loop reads CASSQPDGSLSPLHF. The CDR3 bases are TGCGCCAGCAGCCAACCCGACGGTAGTCTTTCACCCCTCCACTTT.